This T cell receptor (beta chain) was sequenced in a study of T cell responses to AZD1222 COVID-19 vaccine. About the research overall: Timing groups of about 4 and about 12 weeks for second doses were pooled. Study results and limitations: Targets within unmutated variant regions were reportedly found for nearly half of spike-specific TCRs. Females outnumbered males among donors, who were mostly white British; clonal diversity was possibly underestimated. The study sampled repertoires only after the peak T cell response.

The germline CDR1 and CDR2 sequences are SGHDN and FVKESK. The CDR3 covers 19 residues. V was trimmed by 0 bases and J by 1 base, leaving 21 bases between them. Here immunoSEQ multiplex PCR was the method, and the copy in TCRdb shows in-frame clones only, minus some. The sample carries some 130,000 clones, roughly 82% recorded once. As concerns this clone: The antigen is not known.

The clonotype comes from an adult in good health. The material sequenced was peripheral blood, taken on day 0 of AZD1222 vaccination. This chain connects TRBV14 to TRBJ1-1; D might be TRBD1 (5 bases). CDR3 bases: TGTGCCAGCAGCCAAGATCTAAGGCGGGGGAAGGGATGGAACACTGAAGCTTTCTTT. Its protein is CASSQDLRRGKGWNTEAFF.